This entry concerns a single T cell receptor (beta chain). No antigen is known for it. Base qualities are not at hand, and no much larger clone is one base apart. The data were taken from a study of human T cells and chemical hapten exposure (dated by TCRdb to 2020 to 2023). Background on the whole study: For sensitization, 2% DPC in acetone was applied to a roughly 2 cm by roughly 2 cm area of upper inner arm skin. Weekly therapeutic DPC doses were additionally applied to the scalp of patients throughout the approximately 25-week study period. Patch tests used Finn chambers with 0.01% DPC on the upper back, scored after 6 days by International Contact Dermatitis Research Group standards. The mostly female patient cohort included alopecia areata with under or over 50% scalp involvement, alopecia totalis and alopecia universalis. The libraries were sequenced as a pool, and the TCR yield per sample differed mostly because of small variations in library volumes within the pool. This study followed changes in the peripheral blood TCR repertoire in vivo during primary and secondary sensitization of alopecia patients to the hapten diphenylcyclopropenone (DPC). Patient blood was sampled pre-sensitization (week 0) and at 2, 6 and about 24 weeks after DPC sensitization. About 28 alopecia patients gave blood for TCR sequencing at one to four time points (pre-sensitization, 2, 6 and 24 weeks). Findings and caveats that apply to the study as a whole: The number of TCRs above 1 in 1000 frequency did not change with DPC sensitization; there was no evidence of global repertoire structure alterations. Patch test score correlated positively with the number of PT1 expanded TCRs, reaching significance at thresholds 8, 16 and 32 but not at 4. Because all patients had alopecia, a presumed autoimmune disease, the immune response of the patients might differ from that of healthy individuals. Significantly more large CDR3 similarity clusters were formed by expanded TCRs than by pre-sensitization or healthy control sets, consistent with antigen-driven responses. Repeated subsampling changed both the strength of the expansion versus patch-test correlation and the threshold at which that correlation became significant.

V sheds 6 bases and J sheds 0 bases, leaving 13 bases between their ends. From the germline V gene, CDR1 is SGHRS and CDR2 is YFSETQ. Counted from cysteine to phenylalanine, this CDR3 has 16 amino acids. The DNA shown is the 48-base CDR3, in frame from base 1. Sample time point, as interpreted from the label and publication: pre-sensitization, week 0. The meaning of the sample's treatment or condition label: therapeutic diphenylcyclopropenone sensitization with weekly scalp DPC. Blood at each patch-test visit was drawn before the patch test was applied. To be eligible, patients had to be aged 18 to 70, diagnosed with alopecia and judged suitable for DPC therapy, while pregnant patients were excluded. Total RNA was extracted from unfractionated whole blood that had been collected in Tempus Blood RNA tubes. Library preparation was by RACE. TCRdb names NextSeq 500 as the instrument used. During library preparation, unique molecular identifiers were attached to individual cDNA molecules so that TCRs could be counted quantitatively and reproducibly. For every blood RNA sample, sequencing covered both the TCR alpha and TCR beta chains. The authors processed their data as follows. Samples had a median of approximately 96,000 TCRs, with a range from about 23,224 to 750,000. The Decombinator software suite was used to annotate the V, J and CDR3 of the TCR reads. For the PS versus PT1 abundance plots, all samples were subsampled to the same number of TCRs (28,000). TCRs were defined as expanded if absent before sensitization and observed at least eight times at the 2-week time point. TCRdb reworked the public reads: Q25 trimming with fastp, MiXCR clone assembly, productive beta chains retained. Rows merge per CDR3 protein into single entries with the most common DNA and genes. The V and J calls reflect TCRdb's pipeline rather than the authors' work. Here the sample has around 350,000 distinct CDR3 sequences; 4.5% to 7% occur a single time. The top ten clonotypes cover around 8.8% of the sample.

This receptor chain uses TRBV5-1 and TRBJ2-6; the D gene is perhaps TRBD2, from 6 matching bases. This sample comprised whole blood, obtained in connection with sensitization to the hapten diphenylcyclopropenone (DPC). This receptor was identified in a young woman with alopecia areata. Some clones in this sample may be carry-over from other donors' samples. The CDR3: CASTLGGVSGANVLTF. The base sequence is TGCGCCAGCACACTGGGCGGGGTCTCTGGGGCCAACGTCCTGACTTTC.